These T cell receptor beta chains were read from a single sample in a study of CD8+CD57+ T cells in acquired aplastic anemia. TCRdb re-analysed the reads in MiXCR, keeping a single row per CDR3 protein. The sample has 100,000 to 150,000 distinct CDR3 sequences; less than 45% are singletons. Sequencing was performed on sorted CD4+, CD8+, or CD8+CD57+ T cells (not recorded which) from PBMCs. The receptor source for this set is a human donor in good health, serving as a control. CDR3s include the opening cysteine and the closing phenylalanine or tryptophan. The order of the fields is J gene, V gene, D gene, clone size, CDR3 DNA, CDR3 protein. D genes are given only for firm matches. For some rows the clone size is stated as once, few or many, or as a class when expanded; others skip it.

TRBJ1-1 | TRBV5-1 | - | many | TGCGCCAGCAGCTTGACCCCGAACACTGAAGCTTTCTTT | CASSLTPNTEAFF
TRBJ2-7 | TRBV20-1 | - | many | TGCAGTGCTAGAGATTTGGCGCAGGGAATCTACGAGCAGTACTTC | CSARDLAQGIYEQYF
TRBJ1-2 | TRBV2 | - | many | TGTGCCAGCAGTGAAGAAGCAGGGAACTATGGCTACACCTTC | CASSEEAGNYGYTF
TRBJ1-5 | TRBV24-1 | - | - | TGTGCCACCAGTGACCATTTGGGGCCCCAGCATTTT | CATSDHLGPQHF
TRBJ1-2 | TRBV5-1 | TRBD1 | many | TGCGCCAGCAGTGCTCCCGGGACAGGGGATGGCTACACCTTC | CASSAPGTGDGYTF
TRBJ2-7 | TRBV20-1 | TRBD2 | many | TGCAGTGCTAGAGACCCTACTAGCGGGAGCTGGGAGCAGTACTTC | CSARDPTSGSWEQYF
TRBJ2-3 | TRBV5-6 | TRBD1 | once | TGTGCCAGCACCCCTCTGGACAGGGAGGTTGCAGATACGCAGTATTTT | CASTPLDREVADTQYF
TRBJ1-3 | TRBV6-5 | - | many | TGTGCCAGCAGTTACACTCCCCGAGTATCTGGAAACACCATATATTTT | CASSYTPRVSGNTIYF
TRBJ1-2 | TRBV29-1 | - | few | TGCAGCGTTGAGGGGAAGGCAGCGAACTATGGCTACACCTTC | CSVEGKAANYGYTF
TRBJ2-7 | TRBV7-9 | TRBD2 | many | TGTGCCAGCAGCCGGGGACTAGCGGCCACCTACGAGCAGTACTTC | CASSRGLAATYEQYF
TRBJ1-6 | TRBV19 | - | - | TGTGCCAATAGCTCGGACACCTATAATTCACCCCTCCACTTT | CANSSDTYNSPLHF
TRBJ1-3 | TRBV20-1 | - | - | TGCAGTGCTAGAGGGGGCGGGAACACCATATATTTT | CSARGGGNTIYF
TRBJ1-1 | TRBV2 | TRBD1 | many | TGTGCCAGCAGAAGACAGGGGGGAGCTTTCTTT | CASRRQGGAFF
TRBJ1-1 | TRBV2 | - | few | TGTGCCAGCAGTTTTGGTCTTGAAGCTTTCTTT | CASSFGLEAFF
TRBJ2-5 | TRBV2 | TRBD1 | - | TGTGCCAGCAGCTCCGGGGACAGGGGTTATCAGACCCAGTACTTC | CASSSGDRGYQTQYF
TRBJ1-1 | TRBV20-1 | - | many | TGCAGTGCTAGAGCCAGACAGCTTAACACTGAAGCTTTCTTT | CSARARQLNTEAFF
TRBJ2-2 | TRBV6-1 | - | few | TGTGCCAGCAGACCAGGGCTTTCCGGGGAGCTGTTTTTT | CASRPGLSGELFF
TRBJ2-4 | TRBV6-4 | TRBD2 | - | TGTGCCAGCAGTGACTCGGGGCTAGCGGGAGTGTCCAAAAACATTCAGTACTTC | CASSDSGLAGVSKNIQYF
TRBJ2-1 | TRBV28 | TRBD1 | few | TGTGCCAGCAGTTTCCAGAGACAGGGCTCCTACAATGAGCAGTTCTTC | CASSFQRQGSYNEQFF
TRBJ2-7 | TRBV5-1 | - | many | TGCGCCAGCAGCTTGAGTGCCGCCAGCTACGAGCAGTACTTC | CASSLSAASYEQYF
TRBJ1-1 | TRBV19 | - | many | TGTGCCAGTAGTACCCAGGGCACTGAAGCTTTCTTT | CASSTQGTEAFF
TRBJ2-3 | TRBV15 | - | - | TGTGCCACCAGCAGAGACCACACAGATACGCAGTATTTT | CATSRDHTDTQYF
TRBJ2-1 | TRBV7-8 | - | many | TGTGCCAGCAGTGATGCACCCGCGGGATCCTACAATGAGCAGTTCTTC | CASSDAPAGSYNEQFF
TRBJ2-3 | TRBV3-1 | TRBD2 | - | TGTGCCAGCAGCCCGGGACTAGCGGTCGGGGATACGCAGTATTTT | CASSPGLAVGDTQYF
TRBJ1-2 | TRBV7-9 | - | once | TGTGCCAGCAGCTTAGGGACGTTCGGCTACACCTTC | CASSLGTFGYTF
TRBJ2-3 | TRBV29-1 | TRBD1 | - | TGCAGCGCGGGACAGGGGTCCACAGATACGCAGTATTTT | CSAGQGSTDTQYF
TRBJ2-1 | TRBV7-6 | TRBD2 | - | TGTGCCAGCAGCTTATTTACGGGGGGAACCTACAATGAGCAGTTCTTC | CASSLFTGGTYNEQFF
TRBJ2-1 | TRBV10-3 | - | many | TGTGCCACCCAATTGGACGGCTCCTACAATGAGCAGTTCTTC | CATQLDGSYNEQFF
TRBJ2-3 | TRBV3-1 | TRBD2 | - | TGTGCCAGCAGCCTAACGGGACTAGCGGGGGGGACCAGCACAGATACGCAGTATTTT | CASSLTGLAGGTSTDTQYF